The entry below describes one T cell receptor beta chain. Its cognate antigen is unknown. The sample originates from a study of cytomegalovirus exposure and HLA in healthy donors. Study-wide results and caveats: Compared with the approximately 700-donor mean, an Asian-associated ancestry cluster reportedly had fewer N-insertions, according to a later analysis. Researchers reported in a later analysis that a missense DCLRE1C variant was tied to TCR beta V- and J-gene trimming.

Trimming cost V 5 bases and J 6 bases; bases outside gene matches: 9. CDR3 length equals 14 residues. Germline CDR1 LGHNT, CDR2 FRNRAP. PCR used 60 Vbeta primers and 13 Jbeta primers. Sequenced by immunoSEQ multiplex PCR; TCRdb stores in-frame clones only, minus some. The repertoire holds 100,000 to 150,000 clones, roughly 85% seen once, with 20% in the top ten. The donors gave bone marrow, and they were healthy. Though nominally healthy at sampling, donors likely had unrecorded immune exposures. The chain combines TRBV12-5 with TRBJ1-1; 7 bases map to TRBD1. The clonotype was recovered from a man younger than 35 in good health and CMV-seropositive. Sequencing used PBMCs. The CDR3 DNA follows: TGTGCTAGTGGTCAAACAGGGGTCGGGGCTGAAGCTTTCTTT. Translating gives CASGQTGVGAEAFF.